This TCR beta chain was profiled in a study of shared clonotypes between healthy human individuals. Points from the study as a whole: Naive subsets tended to show greater estimated richness than memory subsets. Sequencing depth was expected to affect clonotype sharing among donors.

Germline-derived CDR1 and CDR2 are LNHNV and YYDKDF (reference sequence). After removal of 2 bases from V and 10 bases from J, the junction contained 2 bases not matched to a gene. CDR3 length: 12 residues. Several immunoSEQ 96-well plates shared each subset's DNA, each plate a replicate. The assay was immunoSEQ multiplex PCR, and TCRdb's table has in-frame clones only and misses some. The sample holds about 2.4 million clones; approximately 94% are singletons and the top ten take around 0.4%. As to this clone: Its antigen is unknown.

All donors were Caucasian adults living in Nashville, Tennessee. The receptor was derived from a man between 18 and 29 years old in good health. Some clones in this sample may be carry-over from other donors' samples. The V gene is TRBV15, the J gene TRBJ2-1, with 7 nucleotides matching TRBD2. The sequenced material came from naive CD4+ T cells from PBMCs. Subset of the sample: CD45RA+ positively selected. CDR3 DNA sequence: TGTGCCACCAGCAGACCGGGACTAGAGCAGTTCTTC. Its protein is CATSRPGLEQFF.